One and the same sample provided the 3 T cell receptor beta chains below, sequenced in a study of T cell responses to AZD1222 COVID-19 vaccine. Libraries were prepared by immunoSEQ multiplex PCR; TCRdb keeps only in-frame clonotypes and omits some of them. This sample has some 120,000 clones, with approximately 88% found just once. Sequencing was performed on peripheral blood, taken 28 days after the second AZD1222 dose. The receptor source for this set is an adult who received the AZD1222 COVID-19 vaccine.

The CDR3 coding sequence is TGTGCCAGCAGTTTGCCTGGGACAGGGGGCACTGAAGCTTTCTTT. Translated, it gives CASSLPGTGGTEAFF. The chain employs TRBV28 and TRBJ1-1; 11 bases map to TRBD1. Looked up from germline, CDR1 is MDHEN and CDR2 is SYDVKM. The CDR3 loop spans 15 amino acids. Unmatched junction bases numbered 4, after V lost 3 bases and J lost 4 bases. The whole variable domain, remainder taken from reference TRBV28 and TRBJ1-1, is DVKVTQSSRYLVKRTGEKVFLECVQDMDHENMFWYRQDPGLGLRLIYFSYDVKMKEKGDIPEGYSVSREKKERFSLILESASTNQTSMYLCASSLPGTGGTEAFFGQGTRLTVV.

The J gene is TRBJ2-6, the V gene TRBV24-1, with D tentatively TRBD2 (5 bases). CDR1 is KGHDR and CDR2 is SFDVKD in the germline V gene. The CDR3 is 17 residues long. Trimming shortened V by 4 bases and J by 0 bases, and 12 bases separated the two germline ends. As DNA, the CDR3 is TGTGCCACCAGTGACCCGGGGTACGGCTCTGGGGCCAACGTCCTGACTTTC. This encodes CATSDPGYGSGANVLTF.

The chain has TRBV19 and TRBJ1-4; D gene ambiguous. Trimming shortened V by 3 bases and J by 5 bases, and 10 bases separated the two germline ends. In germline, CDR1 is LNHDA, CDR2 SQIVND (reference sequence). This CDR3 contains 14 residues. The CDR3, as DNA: TGTGCCAGTAGTATCAACGGCTTCAATGAAAAACTGTTTTTT. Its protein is CASSINGFNEKLFF.